The source of this T cell receptor beta chain is a study of CD8+ T cells in alopecia areata. Overall study context: Those treated were given oral tofacitinib at 5 to 10 mg twice daily. Study-wide findings and caveats: Tofacitinib delivered significant drops in scalp clonality and in expanded CD8+ clones among the top 100. Affected lesional scalp, above all in alopecia totalis/universalis, was more clonal than normal scalp. Uncertainty remains about how baseline CD8+ expansion links to response, with one nonresponder.

RNA was extracted and reverse transcribed into cDNA as the sequencing template. Profiling relied on immunoSEQ multiplex PCR, and the TCRdb table lists in-frame clones only, not all of them. This table holds hundreds of thousands of clones, about three fifths found once. Regarding this clone: The antigen remains undetermined.

This CDR3 region has 11 residues. Germline-derived CDR1 and CDR2 are GTSNPN and SVGIG (reference sequence). Trimming stripped 0 bases from V and 6 bases from J, with 5 bases between. Regarding treatment: oral pan-JAK inhibitor, 5-10 mg twice daily. The chain couples TRBV30 to TRBJ1-1; D remains unclear. This TCR was recovered from a human donor with alopecia areata. The starting material was CD4+ T cells sorted from blood, obtained around week 52, from a patient treated with tofacitinib. The DNA for the CDR3 is TGTGCCTGGAGTGTACGTTCTGAAGCTTTCTTT. As protein: CAWSVRSEAFF.